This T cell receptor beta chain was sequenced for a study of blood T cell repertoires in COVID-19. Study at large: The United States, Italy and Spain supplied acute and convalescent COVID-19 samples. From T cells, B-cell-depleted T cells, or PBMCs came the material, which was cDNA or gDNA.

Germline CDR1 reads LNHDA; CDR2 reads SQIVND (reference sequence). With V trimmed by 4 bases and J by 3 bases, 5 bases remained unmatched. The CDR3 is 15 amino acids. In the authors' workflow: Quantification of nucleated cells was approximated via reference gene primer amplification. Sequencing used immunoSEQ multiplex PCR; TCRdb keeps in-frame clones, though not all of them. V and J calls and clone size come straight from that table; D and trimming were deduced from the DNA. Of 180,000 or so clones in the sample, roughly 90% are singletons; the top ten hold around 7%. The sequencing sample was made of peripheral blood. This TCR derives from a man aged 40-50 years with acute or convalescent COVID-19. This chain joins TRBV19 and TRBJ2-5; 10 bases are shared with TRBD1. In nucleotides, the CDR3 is TGTGCCAGTAGTAAAGGACAGGGGGTAGAAGAGACCCAGTACTTC. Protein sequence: CASSKGQGVEETQYF.